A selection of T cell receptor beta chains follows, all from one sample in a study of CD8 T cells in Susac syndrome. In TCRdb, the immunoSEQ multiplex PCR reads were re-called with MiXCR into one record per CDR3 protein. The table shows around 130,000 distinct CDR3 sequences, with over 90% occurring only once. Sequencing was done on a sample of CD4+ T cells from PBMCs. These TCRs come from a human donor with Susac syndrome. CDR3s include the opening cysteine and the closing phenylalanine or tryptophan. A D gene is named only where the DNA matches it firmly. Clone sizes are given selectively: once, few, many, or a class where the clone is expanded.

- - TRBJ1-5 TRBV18 CASSPDWGDQPQHF TGTGCCAGCTCACCGGACTGGGGAGATCAGCCCCAGCATTTT
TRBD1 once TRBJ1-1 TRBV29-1 CSGDRGITEAFF TGCAGCGGGGACAGGGGGATCACTGAAGCTTTCTTT
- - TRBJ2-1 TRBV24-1 CATSGLAYNEQFF TGTGCCACCAGTGGACTAGCCTACAATGAGCAGTTCTTC
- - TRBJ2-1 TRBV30 CAWSAGVYNEQFF TGTGCCTGGAGTGCTGGGGTCTACAATGAGCAGTTCTTC
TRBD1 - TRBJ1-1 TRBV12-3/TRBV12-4 CASSLARDRATFF TGTGCCAGCAGTTTAGCGAGGGACAGGGCGACTTTCTTT
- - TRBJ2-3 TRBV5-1 CASSLQTPTTDTQYF TGCGCCAGCAGCCTACAGACACCCACCACAGATACGCAGTATTTT
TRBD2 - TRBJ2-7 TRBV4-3 CASSQVLAGGYEQYF TGCGCCAGCAGCCAAGTACTAGCGGGAGGGTATGAGCAGTACTTC
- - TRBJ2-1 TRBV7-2 CASSLVVGLGEQFF TGTGCCAGCAGCTTAGTTGTTGGTCTCGGTGAGCAGTTCTTC
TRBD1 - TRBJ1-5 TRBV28 CASSLGQGYQPQHF TGTGCCAGCAGTTTAGGACAGGGCTATCAGCCCCAGCATTTT
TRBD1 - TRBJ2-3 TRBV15 CATSRGQQGRGSTQYF TGTGCCACCAGCAGAGGCCAACAGGGGCGCGGATCTACGCAGTATTTT
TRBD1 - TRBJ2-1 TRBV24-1 CATSDSTGASYNEQFF TGTGCCACCAGTGATTCAACAGGGGCCTCCTACAATGAGCAGTTCTTC